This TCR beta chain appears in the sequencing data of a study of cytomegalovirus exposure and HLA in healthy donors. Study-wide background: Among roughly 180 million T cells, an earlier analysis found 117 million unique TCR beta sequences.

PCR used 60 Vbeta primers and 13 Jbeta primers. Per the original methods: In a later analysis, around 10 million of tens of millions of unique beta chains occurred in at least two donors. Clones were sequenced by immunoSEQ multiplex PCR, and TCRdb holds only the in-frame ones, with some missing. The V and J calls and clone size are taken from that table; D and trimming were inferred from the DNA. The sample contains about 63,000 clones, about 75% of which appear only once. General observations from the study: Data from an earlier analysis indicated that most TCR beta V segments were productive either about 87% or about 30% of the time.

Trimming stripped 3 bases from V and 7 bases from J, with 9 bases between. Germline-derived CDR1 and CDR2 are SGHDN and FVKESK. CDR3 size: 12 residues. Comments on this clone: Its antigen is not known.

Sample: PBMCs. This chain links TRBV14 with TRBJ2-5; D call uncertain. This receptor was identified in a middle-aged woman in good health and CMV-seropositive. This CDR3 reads CASSQVFGTQYF. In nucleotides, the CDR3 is TGTGCCAGCAGCCAGGTATTCGGGACCCAGTACTTC.